This TCR beta chain was recovered during a study of blood T cell repertoires in COVID-19. Study-wide background: Material from acute and convalescent COVID-19 was sourced from the United States, Italy and Spain. PBMCs, B-cell-depleted T cells, or T cells provided the cDNA or gDNA that made up the material.

Assay: immunoSEQ multiplex PCR; the TCRdb copy retains only in-frame clones and omits some. The profile shows approximately 130,000 clones, approximately 83% of them singletons. Trimming took off 1 base at V and 2 bases at J, with 3 bases between the two ends. This CDR3 spans 12 amino acids. Germline-derived CDR1 and CDR2 are SGHRS and YFSETQ. The chain combines TRBV5-1 with TRBJ1-1; D is ambiguous. The TCR originated in a woman in her forties or fifties who had recovered from COVID-19. The sequenced sample was peripheral blood. CDR3 sequence: CASSLSNTEAFF. Written as DNA, the CDR3 is TGCGCCAGCAGCTTGAGCAACACTGAAGCTTTCTTT.